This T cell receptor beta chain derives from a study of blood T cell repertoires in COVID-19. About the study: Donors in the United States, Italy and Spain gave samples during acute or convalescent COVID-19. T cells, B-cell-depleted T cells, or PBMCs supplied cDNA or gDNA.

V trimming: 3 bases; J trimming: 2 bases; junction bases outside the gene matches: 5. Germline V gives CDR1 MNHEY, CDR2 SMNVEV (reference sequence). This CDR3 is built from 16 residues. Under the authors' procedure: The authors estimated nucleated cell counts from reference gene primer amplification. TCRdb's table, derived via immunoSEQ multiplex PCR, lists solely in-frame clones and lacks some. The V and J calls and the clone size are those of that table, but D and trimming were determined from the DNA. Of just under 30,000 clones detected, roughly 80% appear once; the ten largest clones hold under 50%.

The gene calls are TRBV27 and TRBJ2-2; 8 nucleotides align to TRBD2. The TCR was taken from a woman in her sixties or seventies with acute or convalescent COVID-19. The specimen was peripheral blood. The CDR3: CASSLGAGGNTGELFF. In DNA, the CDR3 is TGTGCCAGCAGTTTGGGGGCGGGGGGCAACACCGGGGAGCTGTTTTTT.